This is a list of T cell receptor beta chains from one sample in a study of human T cells and chemical hapten exposure. TCRdb itself ran the RACE reads through MiXCR, one entry per CDR3 protein. Seen here are 190,000 or so distinct CDR3 sequences, 20% to 25% observed once, and the top ten hold 2% to 2.5%. The starting material was whole blood, obtained in connection with sensitization to the hapten diphenylcyclopropenone (DPC). All receptors come from a woman in her thirties or forties with alopecia areata. Some clones in this sample may be carry-over from other donors' samples. The CDR3 runs from the conserved cysteine through the conserved F or W. A D gene is named only where the DNA matches it firmly. Expanded clones are given a class, and other clones once, few, many or no size at all.

D,J,size,V,DNA,CDR3
TRBD1,TRBJ2-7,few,TRBV7-2,TGTGCCAGCAGCTTAGCGATCGGGACAGGGGCCACGCAGTACTTC,CASSLAIGTGATQYF
NA,TRBJ1-1,NA,TRBV6-2/TRBV6-3,TGTGCCAGCAGCTTTGGACAGCTCACTGAAGCTTTCTTT,CASSFGQLTEAFF
TRBD2,TRBJ2-4,NA,TRBV27,TGTGCCAGCAGTGACAGCGGGAGGGCCGATGGCATTCAGTACTTC,CASSDSGRADGIQYF
NA,TRBJ2-7,NA,TRBV29-1,TGCAGCGTTGCCGTTGACTACGAGCAGTACTTC,CSVAVDYEQYF
TRBD1,TRBJ2-3,few,TRBV7-3,TGTGCCAGCAGCTTCGGGGGGACAGGGATCACAGATACGCAGTATTTT,CASSFGGTGITDTQYF
NA,TRBJ2-2,NA,TRBV6-5,TGTGCCAGCTCGGGGGCACCGAGCACCGGGGAGCTGTTTTTT,CASSGAPSTGELFF
NA,TRBJ1-1,NA,TRBV27,TGTGCCAGCAGTTTATCGGGGGCGTCGAACACTGAAGCTTTCTTT,CASSLSGASNTEAFF
TRBD2,TRBJ2-2,NA,TRBV27,TGTGCCAGCAGTTGGGGGACTACCGGGACCGGGGAGCTGTTTTTT,CASSWGTTGTGELFF
TRBD1,TRBJ2-1,NA,TRBV9,TGTGCCAGCAGCGTAGGGACAGGGGGCGTAACCAATGAGCAGTTCTTC,CASSVGTGGVTNEQFF
NA,TRBJ1-4,NA,TRBV5-1,TGCGCCAGCAGGCACCGACCGGGGTCCACTAATGAAAAACTGTTTTTT,CASRHRPGSTNEKLFF
NA,TRBJ1-2,NA,TRBV29-1,TGCAGCGTCGCCGGGATGAAGTATGGCTACACCTTC,CSVAGMKYGYTF
NA,TRBJ2-6,NA,TRBV3-1,TGTGCCAGCAGCCCCCGTAGCTGGTCGCTAAGCTCTGGGGCCAACGTCCTGACTTTC,CASSPRSWSLSSGANVLTF
NA,TRBJ1-5,few,TRBV4-1,TGCGCCAGCTCCCGAGGGCACTCTAAAGGGCAGCCCCAGCATTTT,CASSRGHSKGQPQHF